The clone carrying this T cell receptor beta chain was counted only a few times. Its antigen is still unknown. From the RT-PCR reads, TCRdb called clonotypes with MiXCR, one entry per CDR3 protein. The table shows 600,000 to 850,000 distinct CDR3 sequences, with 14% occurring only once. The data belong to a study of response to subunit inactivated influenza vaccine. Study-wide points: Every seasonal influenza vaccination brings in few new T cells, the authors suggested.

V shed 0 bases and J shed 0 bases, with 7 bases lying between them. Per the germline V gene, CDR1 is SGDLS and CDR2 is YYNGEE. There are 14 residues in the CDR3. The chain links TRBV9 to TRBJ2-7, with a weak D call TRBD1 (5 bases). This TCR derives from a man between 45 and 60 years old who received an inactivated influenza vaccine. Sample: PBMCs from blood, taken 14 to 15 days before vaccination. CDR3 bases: TGTGCCAGCAGCGTAGGGACAACCTCCTACGAGCAGTACTTC. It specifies CASSVGTTSYEQYF.